The 2 T cell receptor beta chains below come from one sample, sequenced in a study of regulatory T cells in long-lasting Graves disease. The time point was: persistent/refractory GD, antithyroid drugs over 5 years with positive TRAb. From RNA extracted from PBMCs, the TCR library was made. To make TCR beta libraries, researchers used iRepertoire HTBI primers and Arm-PCR of CDR3 regions. TCRdb reanalysed the multiplex PCR reads using MiXCR and keeps one entry per CDR3 protein. The table shows about 290,000 distinct CDR3 sequences, with roughly a fifth occurring only once. Specimen: peripheral blood mononuclear cells (PBMCs), collected when the disease was refractory, from a patient treated with antithyroid drugs. All receptors come from a female donor with Graves disease.

This clonotype was counted ten times or more. The chain combines TRBV6-1 with TRBJ1-2, with D maybe TRBD1 (5 bases). Germline lookup yields CDR1 MNHNS and CDR2 SASEGT. V was pared by 1 base and J by 4 bases, with 16 bases between. This CDR3 is 16 amino acids long. CDR3 region: CASSEDNPGSGYGYTF. The CDR3 DNA is TGTGCCAGCAGTGAAGATAATCCAGGGTCGGGCTATGGCTACACCTTC.

This clonotype was counted only a few times. The V call is TRBV4-1, the J call TRBJ2-7, with TRBD2 identical over 13 bases. Germline values: CDR1 MGHRA, CDR2 YSYEKL. The CDR3 consists of 16 residues. V lost 1 base to trimming and J lost 4 bases; unmatched junction nucleotides: 4. CDR3 residues: CASSQGTSGRVYEQYF. Here the CDR3 DNA reads TGCGCCAGCAGCCAAGGAACTAGCGGGAGGGTGTACGAGCAGTACTTC.